A selection of T cell receptor beta chains follows, all from one sample in a study of cytomegalovirus exposure and HLA in healthy donors. The protocol was immunoSEQ multiplex PCR, while the TCRdb copy is restricted to in-frame clones and leaves out a portion. The sample records tens of thousands of clones, over 85% being singletons. The sequencing input was PBMCs. These receptors all come from a woman aged 18-29 years in good health and CMV-seropositive. Both conserved end residues are trimmed from each CDR3. Clone size is not always given. Where it is, it says once, few, many or a class for expanded clones.

abundance	v_gene	j_gene	len	CDR3aa
NA	TRBV9	TRBJ2-1	12	ASSVTSGDNEQF
NA	TRBV9	TRBJ2-2	11	ASSVGLTGELF
NA	TRBV29-1	TRBJ2-5	9	SVPGGETQY
NA	TRBV4-1	TRBJ1-1	12	ASSRTTGIHEAF
NA	TRBV2	TRBJ1-1	12	ASSEIRGGTEAF
NA	TRBV21-1	TRBJ2-1	18	ASTPEYWGRGDSSYNEQF
NA	TRBV4-1	TRBJ1-4	13	ASSHQDRGGEKLF
NA	TRBV9	TRBJ2-5	13	ASSVRDRVKETQY
NA	TRBV15	TRBJ2-1	14	ATSRETGGSYNEQF
NA	TRBV11-2	TRBJ2-7	13	ASSYRTSGSYEQY
NA	TRBV27	TRBJ1-2	14	ASSPHPGGLFYGYT
NA	TRBV20-1	TRBJ2-5	9	SASARETQY
NA	TRBV2	TRBJ1-4	13	ASSSGQGLNEKLF
NA	TRBV11-2	TRBJ2-7	13	ASSPSGLAVYEQY
NA	TRBV19	TRBJ2-7	15	ASSTHTGTGFPYEQY
NA	TRBV11-3	TRBJ2-1	14	ASSPHSSGSRNEQF
NA	TRBV2	TRBJ1-1	15	ASSEARPRTANTEAF
NA	TRBV28	TRBJ2-1	11	ASSYPGGDVQF
once	TRBV7-2	TRBJ2-7	12	ASSNSGGGYEQY
NA	TRBV9	TRBJ2-7	12	ASSVAAGAYEQY
few	TRBV7-9	TRBJ1-4	11	ASSFFSGEKLF
NA	TRBV28	TRBJ1-1	10	ASSFWNTEAF
NA	TRBV5-1	TRBJ2-1	10	ASSSNYNEQF
NA	TRBV19	TRBJ2-1	14	ASSELAGGEVNEQF
NA	TRBV13	TRBJ2-3	11	ASVGLPTDTQY
NA	TRBV25-1	TRBJ2-7	10	ASSEWGGEQY
few	TRBV6-1	TRBJ2-7	13	ASSEEGTGGYEQY
NA	TRBV7-9	TRBJ1-5	13	ASSLENQGNQPQH
NA	TRBV4-1	TRBJ1-3	15	ASSPARGRGLRNTIY
NA	TRBV7-9	TRBJ2-7	13	ASSTTGDISYEQY
NA	TRBV7-9	TRBJ2-7	12	ASSSGQGLYEQY
NA	TRBV28	TRBJ2-7	13	ASSLRGLAGVEQY
NA	TRBV30	TRBJ2-3	9	AWRGTVTQY
NA	TRBV18	TRBJ1-2	13	ASSPLPGHVYGYT
NA	TRBV2	TRBJ1-5	12	ASSERGGAQPQH
NA	TRBV27	TRBJ2-7	14	ASSPGTSGILHEQY
NA	TRBV2	TRBJ2-1	13	ASEGTPHSLREQF
NA	TRBV7-8	TRBJ1-3	16	ASSPWYDRLYSGNTIY
NA	TRBV9	TRBJ2-1	15	ASSLDRAGENYNEQF
NA	TRBV2	TRBJ2-7	12	AVPHRDRPYEQY
NA	TRBV7-6	TRBJ2-7	12	ASSLAGGDYEQY
few	TRBV6-5	TRBJ2-1	11	ASSSAEYNEQF
NA	TRBV21-1	TRBJ2-3	12	ASQNKTSTDTQY
NA	TRBV6-5	TRBJ2-1	13	ASSYRPGAYNEQF
NA	TRBV7-9	TRBJ2-7	11	ASSLATAYEQY
once	TRBV30	TRBJ1-1	11	AWSVTGLTEAF
NA	TRBV5-4	TRBJ2-7	12	ASSQTSGTYEQY
NA	TRBV6-6	TRBJ1-2	13	ASSSDMSLNYGYT
NA	TRBV5-1	TRBJ2-7	13	ASSLVEDQSYEQY
NA	TRBV4-3	TRBJ1-2	15	ASSQGPGDRVGYGYT